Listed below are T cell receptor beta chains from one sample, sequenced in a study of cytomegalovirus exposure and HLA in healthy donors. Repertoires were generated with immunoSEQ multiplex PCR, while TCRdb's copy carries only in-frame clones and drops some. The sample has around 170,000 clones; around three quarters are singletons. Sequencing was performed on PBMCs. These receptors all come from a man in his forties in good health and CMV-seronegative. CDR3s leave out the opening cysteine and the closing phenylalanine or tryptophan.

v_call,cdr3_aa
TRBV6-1,ASYRSSGNTIY
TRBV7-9,ASSFSQTDRAF
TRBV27,ASSLTLGGNTEAF
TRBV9,ASSSSGRMMDTQY
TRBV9,ASSVGSSYNEQF
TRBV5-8,ASSSGTSERLGDTQY
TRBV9,ASSVAAGSYEQY
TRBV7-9,ASSFLAGGGDEQF
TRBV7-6,ASSPRQGLAKNSQY
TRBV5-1,ASSRDNTNTGELF
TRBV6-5,ASSLDRSNQPQH
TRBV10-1,ASSPGTGENQPQH
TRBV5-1,ASSEDRGQQY
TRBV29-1,SVASVYNEQF
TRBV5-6,ASSFRQPQH
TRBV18,ASSTGQGLTYEQY
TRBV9,ASSPGVGYSNQPQH
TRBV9,ASSHHPEDRDGYT
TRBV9,ASSLAGGNTEAF
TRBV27,ASSRRQGSEKLF
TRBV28,ASSTLYEQY
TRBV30,ACDPRDSPATNEKLF
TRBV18,ASSPAGGFYEQY
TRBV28,ASTGPNYGYT
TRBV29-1,SVERTDTDTQY
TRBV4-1,ASSSGLAEETQY
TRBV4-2,ASSQEQGQDYGYT
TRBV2,ASSGGQQSSYEQY
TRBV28,ATSDRAPSIYNSPLH
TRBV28,ASSRGLNPLEQY
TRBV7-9,SSSFTGRNEQF
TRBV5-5,ASSPSWNTGELF
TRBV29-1,SVRREANTGELF
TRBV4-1,ASSQDPLGQGRSNYGYT
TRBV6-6,ASFSITFFNYGYT
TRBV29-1,SVASGVAKNIQY
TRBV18,ASSPGTEETQY
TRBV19,ASSPTSSQETQY
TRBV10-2,ASRGLAGNSGANVLT
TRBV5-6,ASSVGAGVSTGELF
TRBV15,ATSRDRVNYGYT
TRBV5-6,ASSSYRQGNRNQPQH
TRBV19,ASRPWRGDPDTQY
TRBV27,ASSLGQARAYEQY
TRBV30,AWSGLLAGGGDTQY
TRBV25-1,ASSEGQGVYGYT
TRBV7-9,ASSLRGQRMNTEAF
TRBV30,AWQGQGEGGYT
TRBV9,ASSADTRTDTQY
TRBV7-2,ASSFGPLAAF
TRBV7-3,ASSLGQRTDTQY
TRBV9,ASSAAGAGVPKGSKNSQY
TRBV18,ASSPQRYTEAF